This entry lists 11 T cell receptor beta chains sequenced from one sample in a study of shared clonotypes between healthy human individuals (dated by TCRdb to about 2020). Library creation used the immunoSEQ multiplex PCR assay. The table comes from immuneACCESS by way of TCRdb, which keeps in-frame sequences with V and J called. Part of the clones is missing from these tables; in studies checked, under half for an unresolved V gene and the rest for unknown reasons. This sample has millions of clones in its table, and 85% to 95% of those were observed once. The ten top clones hold approximately 0.13% of the sample. The sample consisted of naive CD4+ T cells sorted from blood. In light of the paper, this sample's cell subset or site label describes: CD45RA+ positively selected. These receptors were obtained from a man aged 18 to 30 in good health.

This clone was counted at least ten times. The chain combines TRBV11-2 with TRBJ2-7; TRBD2 might be the D (6 bases). Trimming left V 0 bases short and J 1 base short, with 7 bases between. Germline V gives CDR1 SGHAT, CDR2 FQNNGV. The CDR3 has 14 residues. CDR3 amino acids: CASSLDAGSYEQYF. As DNA, the CDR3 is TGTGCCAGCAGCTTAGATGCGGGGTCCTACGAGCAGTACTTC. The full variable domain, completed using reference TRBV11-2 and TRBJ2-7, is EAGVAQSPRYKIIEKRQSVAFWCNPISGHATLYWYQQILGQGPKLLIQFQNNGVVDDSQLPKDRFSAERLKGVDSTLKIQPAKLEDSAVYLCASSLDAGSYEQYFGPGTRLTVT.

This rearrangement joins TRBV7-9 to TRBJ1-4; TRBD1 aligns across 9 bases. This CDR3 is 13 amino acids long. With V trimmed by 10 bases and J by 7 bases, 7 bases remained unmatched. From germline, CDR1 is SEHNR and CDR2 FQNEAQ (reference sequence). The CDR3 protein is CATAGQGGEKLFF. Here the CDR3 DNA reads TGTGCCACCGCGGGACAGGGTGGTGAAAAACTGTTTTTT.

This chain links TRBV23-1 with TRBJ2-7; D unclear. TRBV23-1 is designated an ORF whose function remains uncertain. With 3 bases removed from V and 2 bases from J, the gap between germline ends came to 14 bases. This CDR3 is 15 amino acids long. The CDR3 loop reads CASSQDLICPYEQYF. CDR3 nucleotides: TGCGCCAGCAGTCAGGACCTGATCTGTCCCTACGAGCAGTACTTC.

The J gene is TRBJ1-6, the V gene TRBV7-2; D may be TRBD1 (5 bases). V lost 2 bases and J lost 13, with 15 bases in between. Germline CDR1 and CDR2: SGHTA and FQGNSA. CDR3 length: 14 residues. The CDR3 DNA follows: TGTGCCAGCAGCTTAAGGGGAAGGGACTCGCCCCTCCACTTT. Translating it yields CASSLRGRDSPLHF.

The chain uses TRBV5-1 and TRBJ2-5, with 10 positions matching TRBD1. With 5 bases clipped from V and 5 bases from J, the junction kept 12 bases outside the gene matches. The CDR3 spans 16 residues. The germline gives CDR1 SGHRS, CDR2 YFSETQ. CDR3 sequence (DNA): TGCGCCAGCAGTCACCGGGACAGGGGCCGGTGGGAGACCCAGTACTTC. Its protein product is CASSHRDRGRWETQYF.

The rearrangement links TRBV25-1 to TRBJ1-2; the D gene is possibly TRBD1 (5 bases). Germline-derived CDR1 and CDR2 are MGHDK and SYGVNS. This CDR3 is built from 14 residues. V lost 4 bases, J lost 3 bases, and 12 bases lay in between. The CDR3 loop is CASSASGVHYGYTF. In DNA form, the CDR3 reads TGTGCCAGCAGTGCTTCGGGGGTCCACTATGGCTACACCTTC.

The V call is TRBV7-9, the J call TRBJ2-1; 7 bases align to TRBD2. The V and J ends lost 4 bases and 8 bases, in that order; junction bases with no gene match: 17. Germline-derived CDR1 and CDR2 are SEHNR and FQNEAQ (reference sequence). This CDR3 is built from 17 residues. In nucleotides, the CDR3 is TGTGCCAGCAGCTCCGTATCGACTAGCCCTAGTTTAGATGAGCAGTTCTTC. This translates into CASSSVSTSPSLDEQFF.

The chain combines TRBV9 with TRBJ1-6; no clear D gene. This CDR3 comprises 13 residues. Germline-derived CDR1 and CDR2 are SGDLS and YYNGEE. Trimming took 6 bases from V and 2 from J, leaving 6 bases between them. The CDR3 coding sequence is TGTGCCAGCAAGGGCGCCTATAATTCACCCCTCCACTTT. It is translated as CASKGAYNSPLHF. Drawing the rest from reference TRBV9 and TRBJ1-6, the complete variable domain is DSGVTQTPKHLITATGQRVTLRCSPRSGDLSVYWYQQSLDQGLQFLIQYYNGEERAKGNILERFSAQQFPDLHSELNLSSLELGDSALYFCASKGAYNSPLHFGNGTRLTVT.

The chain couples TRBV5-1 to TRBJ2-5; TRBD2 aligns across 8 bases. The CDR3 is 16 amino acids. Trimming took 1 base from V and 1 from J; bases not matched to a gene: 6. Germline assignment: CDR1 SGHRS and CDR2 YFSETQ. CDR3 sequence: CASSLSTGGPQETQYF. Written as DNA, the CDR3 is TGCGCCAGCAGCTTGTCTACGGGGGGGCCCCAAGAGACCCAGTACTTC.

This chain links TRBV2 with TRBJ1-5; D is unclear. Per the germline V gene, CDR1 is SNHLY and CDR2 is FYNNEI. The CDR3 spans 15 residues. V gave up 2 bases and J gave up 3 bases, with 11 bases separating them. This chain's CDR3 is CASSEHGDFNQPQHF. CDR3 coding DNA: TGTGCCAGCAGTGAACACGGGGATTTCAATCAGCCCCAGCATTTT.

The V call is TRBV14, the J call TRBJ2-7; possible D gene TRBD2, 5 bases. The V gene's germline CDR1 is SGHDN and CDR2 FVKESK. Trimming shortened V by 0 bases and J by 5 bases, and 17 bases separated the two germline ends. CDR3 length equals 16 residues. CDR3 loop: CASSQERAYRRDEQYF. The CDR3 DNA reads as TGTGCCAGCAGCCAAGAGAGGGCCTACCGGCGTGACGAGCAGTACTTC.